This note documents a single T cell receptor (beta chain) sequence. The CDR3 has 15 residues. With V trimmed by 4 bases and J by 5 bases, 3 bases remained unmatched. The germline CDR1 and CDR2 sequences are SGHRS and YFSETQ. Study processing details: Amplification of reference gene primers was used by the study to estimate nucleated cell counts. Sequenced by immunoSEQ multiplex PCR; TCRdb stores in-frame clones only, minus some. V and J calls and clone size follow that table, whereas D and trimming were derived from the DNA. Of approximately 200,000 clones listed, around 87% are singletons. This specimen comes from a study of blood T cell repertoires in COVID-19. Study details: Sites across the United States, Italy and Spain contributed samples from acute and convalescent COVID-19.

The J gene is TRBJ2-2, the V gene TRBV5-1; 12 positions match TRBD2. Sequenced material: peripheral blood. This sequence originates from a man in his sixties who had recovered from COVID-19. CDR3 nucleotides: TGCGCCAGCAGCAAGACTAGCGGGAGAACCGGGGAGCTGTTTTTT. Its translation is CASSKTSGRTGELFF. Filled out from reference TRBV5-1 and TRBJ2-2, the complete variable domain reads KAGVTQTPRYLIKTRGQQVTLSCSPISGHRSVSWYQQTPGQGLQFLFEYFSETQRNKGNFPGRFSGRQFSNSRSEMNVSTLELGDSALYLCASSKTSGRTGELFFGEGSRLTVL.